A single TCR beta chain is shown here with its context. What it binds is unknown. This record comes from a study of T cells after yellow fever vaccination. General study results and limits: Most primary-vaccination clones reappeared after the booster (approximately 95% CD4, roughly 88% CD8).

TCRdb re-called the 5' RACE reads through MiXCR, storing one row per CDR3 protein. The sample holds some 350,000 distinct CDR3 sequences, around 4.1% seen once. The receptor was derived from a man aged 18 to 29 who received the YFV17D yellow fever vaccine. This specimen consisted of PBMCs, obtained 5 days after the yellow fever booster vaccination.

As DNA, the CDR3 is TGCAGTGCCGCTGGACAAGGGAATCAGCCCCAGCATTTT. It codes for CSAAGQGNQPQHF. The V gene is TRBV20-1, the J gene TRBJ1-5; D is perhaps TRBD1 (5 bases). The CDR3 is 13 residues long. The germline CDR1 and CDR2 sequences are DFQATT and SNEGSKA (reference sequence). Trimming took 6 bases from V and 4 from J, leaving 13 bases between them.